This record covers a single TCR beta chain. Its target is not known. This record belongs to a study of early T cells in non-severe SARS-CoV-2 infection. Study-level background: Sequencing of unsorted whole blood was done on bulk RNA, leaving chains unpaired.

The CDR3 contains 15 residues. Germline-derived CDR1 and CDR2 are MNHNY and SVGAGI (reference sequence). With V trimmed by 2 bases and J by 2 bases, 3 bases remained unmatched. The study's findings and limits: Matching against VDJdb likely underestimated virus-specific expansions, favoring anti-spike CD8.

Unique molecular identifiers (one per individual cDNA molecule) were attached. MiXCR, run by TCRdb on the 5' RACE reads, gives a single entry per CDR3 protein. The sample yields approximately 90,000 distinct CDR3 sequences, approximately 12% seen once. The chain recombines TRBV6-6 with TRBJ1-5; TRBD1 matches 7 bases. The sequence was obtained from an adult who was a healthcare worker with PCR-confirmed SARS-CoV-2 infection or an uninfected control (not recorded which). Sequencing used whole blood, obtained at baseline. The CDR3: CASSYPGTGNQPQHF. The CDR3, as DNA: TGTGCCAGCAGTTACCCCGGGACAGGCAATCAGCCCCAGCATTTT.